This T cell receptor beta chain was captured by sequencing in a study of cytomegalovirus exposure and HLA in healthy donors. V was shortened by 3 bases and J by 1 base, with 12 bases between the two germline ends. In germline, CDR1 is MRHNA, CDR2 SNTAGT. There are 16 residues in the CDR3. This PCR relied on a set of 60 Vbeta primers and 13 Jbeta primers. The data were produced by immunoSEQ multiplex PCR, yet TCRdb's version contains in-frame clones alone and is incomplete. This table holds around 150,000 clones, 76% found once. Input material: PBMCs. The chain has TRBV6-4 and TRBJ2-2; perhaps TRBD1 as D (6 bases). The sequence came from a female donor in good health and CMV-seropositive. The CDR3 reads CASSEEQGWNTGELFF. The DNA for the CDR3 is TGTGCCAGCAGTGAGGAACAGGGATGGAACACCGGGGAGCTGTTTTTT.